This T cell receptor (beta chain) was sequenced for a study of shared clonotypes between healthy human individuals. Sequenced by immunoSEQ multiplex PCR; TCRdb stores in-frame clones only, minus some. The sample carries some 2 million clones, approximately 94% recorded once. The naive CD8 fraction comprised CD45RO-negative cells positively selected for CCR7 and excluded terminally differentiated effector memory CD45RA+ cells. This CDR3 has 13 amino acids. V lost 6 bases to trimming and J lost 1 base, with 9 bases between them. The germline gives CDR1 PRHDT, CDR2 FYEKMQ (reference sequence). This sequence joins TRBV13 and TRBJ1-1, with TRBD1 as a possible D gene (5 bases). Specimen: naive CD8+ T cells sorted from blood. This receptor was taken from a man aged 18 to 29 in good health. The chain's CDR3 is CASRRRGNTEAFF. The CDR3 nucleotides read TGTGCCAGCAGGAGAAGGGGGAACACTGAAGCTTTCTTT.